Following are 12 T cell receptor beta chains from one sample sequenced in a study of graft-versus-host responses after intestinal transplantation. The repertoire was sequenced with immunoSEQ multiplex PCR; TCRdb's copy has only in-frame clones and lacks some. The sample shows about 27,000 clones, over 65% of them seen only once. The starting material was PBMCs, obtained 27 to 29 days after intestinal transplant. These receptors all come from a human patient who received an intestinal transplant, so some T cells may come from the graft donor.

This clone appeared a single time. The chain carries TRBV6-5 and TRBJ2-7; 11 nucleotides agree with TRBD2. The CDR3 consists of 15 residues. Losses at the gene ends were 0 bases for V and 2 bases for J; bases not matched to a gene: 0. Germline assignment: CDR1 MNHEY and CDR2 SVGAGI. CDR3 amino acids: CASSYSLAGAYEQYF. In DNA form, the CDR3 reads TGTGCCAGCAGTTACTCACTAGCGGGGGCCTACGAGCAGTACTTC.

V gene TRBV28 combines with J gene TRBJ2-3; no reliable D call. Per germline, CDR1 MDHEN and CDR2 SYDVKM. Between the trimmed V and J ends, which lost 4 bases and 0 bases, there was a span of 8 bases. The CDR3 contains 14 residues. This CDR3 reads CASSWDRSTDTQYF. The CDR3 DNA sequence: TGTGCCAGCAGTTGGGATAGAAGCACAGATACGCAGTATTTT.

The rearrangement uses TRBV9 and TRBJ2-3; D call uncertain. In germline, CDR1 is SGDLS, CDR2 YYNGEE. CDR3 size: 16 residues. V lost 4 bases to trimming and J lost 8 bases, with 23 bases between them. The CDR3 spells CASSPNQRVGVGTQYF. CDR3 sequence (DNA): TGTGCCAGCAGCCCTAACCAAAGGGTAGGCGTTGGTACGCAGTATTTT.

V and J are TRBV6-5 and TRBJ1-6; D is uncertain. Trimming stripped 2 bases from V and 6 bases from J, with 11 bases between. CDR1 is MNHEY, CDR2 SVGAGI, per germline. The CDR3 sequence is 15 residues long. The CDR3 sequence is CASSYGGFGNSPLHF. CDR3 in DNA: TGTGCCAGCAGTTACGGCGGCTTTGGTAATTCACCCCTCCACTTT.

The chain recombines TRBV15 with TRBJ2-3, with D uncertain. This CDR3 is 14 amino acids long. V lost 3 bases and J lost 5, with 12 bases in between. Germline values: CDR1 LNHNV, CDR2 YYDKDF (reference sequence). The CDR3 loop is CATSSAAALDTQYF. CDR3 sequence (DNA): TGTGCCACCAGCAGCGCTGCAGCTTTAGATACGCAGTATTTT.

In DNA, the CDR3 is TGTGCCAGCTCACCATTTCCGGGGCAGCGGCCCCAGCCCCAGCATTTT. Residues: CASSPFPGQRPQPQHF. The V and J genes are TRBV18 and TRBJ1-5, with D maybe TRBD1 (5 bases). The CDR3 spans 16 residues. Trimming removed 2 bases from V and 7 bases from J, with 18 bases in between. Looked up from germline, CDR1 is KGHSH and CDR2 is LQKENI.

This sequence joins TRBV5-4 and TRBJ1-2, with D tentatively TRBD1 (5 bases). The germline gives CDR1 SGHNT, CDR2 YYREEE (reference sequence). V lost 2 bases and J lost 5, with 10 bases in between. CDR3 length: 13 amino acids. The CDR3 nucleotides are TGTGCCAGCAGCTTATTAGGGGAATATGGCTACACCTTC. Its protein is CASSLLGEYGYTF.

This clone was recorded a few times. V and J are TRBV2 and TRBJ1-5, with D possibly TRBD1 on 5 matching bases. Trimming removed 1 base from V and 7 bases from J, with 11 bases in between. The CDR3 is 14 residues long. The germline V gene has CDR1 SNHLY and CDR2 FYNNEI. The CDR3 protein is CASSEGPRGQPQHF. DNA of the CDR3: TGTGCCAGCAGTGAAGGCCCTCGGGGGCAGCCCCAGCATTTT.

In its sample, this clone was seen once. V usage is TRBV18 and J usage is TRBJ1-1; D is undetermined. There are 13 residues in the CDR3. Trimming pared 3 bases from V and 5 bases from J, leaving 10 bases between. From germline, CDR1 is KGHSH and CDR2 LQKENI. The chain's CDR3 is CASSPYGRTEAFF. The CDR3 DNA reads TGTGCCAGCTCACCGTACGGCCGGACTGAAGCTTTCTTT.

This sequence joins TRBV6-5 and TRBJ2-7; 7 bases fit TRBD1. V lost 8 bases to trimming and J lost 3 bases; unmatched junction nucleotides: 7. Germline CDR1 MNHEY, CDR2 SVGAGI. The length of the CDR3 is 13 residues. In DNA form, the CDR3 reads TGTGCCAGCTCCGGGACAGATAACTACGAGCAGTACTTC. Its translation is CASSGTDNYEQYF.

The rearrangement joins TRBV4-2 to TRBJ2-3, with D unclear. This CDR3 contains 12 residues. Germline loops: CDR1 LGHNA, CDR2 YNFKEQ. V was cut by 5 bases and J by 0 bases, with 3 bases left in between. The CDR3 protein is CASSTSTDTQYF. CDR3 coding DNA: TGTGCCAGCAGCACTAGCACAGATACGCAGTATTTT.

The V call is TRBV7-9, the J call TRBJ1-2; D is uncertain. This CDR3 is built from 15 residues. In germline, CDR1 is SEHNR, CDR2 FQNEAQ (reference sequence). Trimming shortened V by 6 bases and J by 8 bases, and 22 bases separated the two germline ends. The CDR3 region is CASSFESLDREGYTF. The CDR3 nucleotides are TGTGCCAGCAGTTTTGAGTCTCTGGACCGGGAGGGCTACACCTTC.